This T cell receptor beta chain was identified during a study of shared clonotypes between healthy human individuals. The sample holds one count of this clone. The same CDR3 can be traced to other DNA sequences in this sample. Sequencing was performed with immunoSEQ multiplex PCR; in TCRdb, only in-frame clones are kept and a portion is missing. The sample records 2 million to 2.5 million clones, 95% being singletons. CDR3 length equals 15 residues. Germline CDR1 reads SGHRS; CDR2 reads YFSETQ. J was trimmed by 3 bases and V by 4 bases; bases with no gene match: 5. This receptor was taken from a man between 18 and 29 years old in good health. The chain couples TRBV5-1 to TRBJ2-1; 9 bases align to TRBD2. Sequencing was done on a sample of naive CD4+ T cells sorted from blood. Subset denoted: CD45RA+ positively selected. CDR3 sequence reads: CASSLNSGSYNEQFF. The CDR3 coding sequence is TGCGCCAGCAGCCTGAATAGCGGGAGCTACAATGAGCAGTTCTTC.